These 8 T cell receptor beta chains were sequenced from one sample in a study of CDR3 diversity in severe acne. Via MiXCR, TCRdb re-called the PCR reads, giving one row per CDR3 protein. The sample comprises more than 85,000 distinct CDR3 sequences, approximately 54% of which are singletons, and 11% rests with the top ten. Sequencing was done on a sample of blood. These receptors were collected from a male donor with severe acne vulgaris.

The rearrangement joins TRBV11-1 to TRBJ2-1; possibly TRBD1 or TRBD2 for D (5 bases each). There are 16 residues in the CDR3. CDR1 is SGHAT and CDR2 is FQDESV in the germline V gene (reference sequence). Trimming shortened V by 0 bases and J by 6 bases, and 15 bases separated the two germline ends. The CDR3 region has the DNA TGTGCCAGCAGCTTAGCGCTGGGGCTAGCAGCCAATGAGCAGTTCTTC. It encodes CASSLALGLAANEQFF. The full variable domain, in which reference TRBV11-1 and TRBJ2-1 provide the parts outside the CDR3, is EAEVAQSPRYKITEKSQAVAFWCDPISGHATLYWYRQILGQGPELLVQFQDESVVDDSQLPKDRFSAERLKGVDSTLKIQPAELGDSAMYLCASSLALGLAANEQFFGPGTRLTVL.

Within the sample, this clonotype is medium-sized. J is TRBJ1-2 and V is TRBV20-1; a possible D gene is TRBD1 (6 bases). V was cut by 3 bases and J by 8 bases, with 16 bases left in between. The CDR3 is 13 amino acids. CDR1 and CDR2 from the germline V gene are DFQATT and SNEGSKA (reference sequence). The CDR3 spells CSASGTPDSGYTF. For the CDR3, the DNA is TGCAGTGCTAGCGGGACACCGGATTCGGGCTACACCTTC.

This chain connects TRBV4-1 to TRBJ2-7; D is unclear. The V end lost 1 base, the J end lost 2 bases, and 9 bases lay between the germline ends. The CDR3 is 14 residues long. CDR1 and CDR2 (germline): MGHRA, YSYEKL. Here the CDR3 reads CASSQGQRTYEQYF. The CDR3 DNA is TGCGCCAGCAGCCAAGGCCAGCGAACCTACGAGCAGTACTTC.

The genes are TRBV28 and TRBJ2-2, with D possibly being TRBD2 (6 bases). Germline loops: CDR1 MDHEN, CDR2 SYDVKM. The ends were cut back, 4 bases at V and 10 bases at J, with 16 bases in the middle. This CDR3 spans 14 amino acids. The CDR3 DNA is TGTGCCAGCAGTTACGTAGCGGAGAACGCGGAGCTGTTTTTT. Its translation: CASSYVAENAELFF.

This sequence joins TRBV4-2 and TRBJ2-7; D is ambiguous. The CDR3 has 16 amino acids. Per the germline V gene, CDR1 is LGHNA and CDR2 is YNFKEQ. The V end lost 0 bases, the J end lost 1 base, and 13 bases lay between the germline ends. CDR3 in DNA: TGTGCCAGCAGCCAAGATGCCGCTAAACCTTCCTACGAGCAGTACTTC. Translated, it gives CASSQDAAKPSYEQYF.

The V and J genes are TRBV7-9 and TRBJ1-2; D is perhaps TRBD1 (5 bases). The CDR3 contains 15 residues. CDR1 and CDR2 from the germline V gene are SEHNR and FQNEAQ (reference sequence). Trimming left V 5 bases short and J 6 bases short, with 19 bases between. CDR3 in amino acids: CASSPSTGIVDGYTF. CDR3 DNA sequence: TGTGCCAGCAGCCCAAGCACAGGTATCGTCGATGGCTACACCTTC.

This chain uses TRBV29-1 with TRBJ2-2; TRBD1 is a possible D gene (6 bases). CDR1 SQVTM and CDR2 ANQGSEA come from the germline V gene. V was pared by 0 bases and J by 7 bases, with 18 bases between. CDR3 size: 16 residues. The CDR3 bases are TGCAGCGTTGAAGAAAGGGGCAGGGGTAGGGTCGGGGAGCTGTTTTTT. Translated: CSVEERGRGRVGELFF.

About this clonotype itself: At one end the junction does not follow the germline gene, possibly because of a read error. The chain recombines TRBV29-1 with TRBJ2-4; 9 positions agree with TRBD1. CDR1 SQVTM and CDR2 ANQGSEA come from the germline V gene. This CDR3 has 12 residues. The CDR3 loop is CSVEGQGNIQYF. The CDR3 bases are TGCAGCGTAGAAGGACAGGGGAACATTCAGTACTTC. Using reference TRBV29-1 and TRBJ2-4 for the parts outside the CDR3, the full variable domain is SAVISQKPSRDICQRGTSLTIQCQVDSQVTMMFWYRQQPGQSLTLIATANQGSEATYESGFVIDKFPISRPNLTFSTLTVSNMSPEDSSIYLCSVEGQGNIQYFGAGTRLSVL.